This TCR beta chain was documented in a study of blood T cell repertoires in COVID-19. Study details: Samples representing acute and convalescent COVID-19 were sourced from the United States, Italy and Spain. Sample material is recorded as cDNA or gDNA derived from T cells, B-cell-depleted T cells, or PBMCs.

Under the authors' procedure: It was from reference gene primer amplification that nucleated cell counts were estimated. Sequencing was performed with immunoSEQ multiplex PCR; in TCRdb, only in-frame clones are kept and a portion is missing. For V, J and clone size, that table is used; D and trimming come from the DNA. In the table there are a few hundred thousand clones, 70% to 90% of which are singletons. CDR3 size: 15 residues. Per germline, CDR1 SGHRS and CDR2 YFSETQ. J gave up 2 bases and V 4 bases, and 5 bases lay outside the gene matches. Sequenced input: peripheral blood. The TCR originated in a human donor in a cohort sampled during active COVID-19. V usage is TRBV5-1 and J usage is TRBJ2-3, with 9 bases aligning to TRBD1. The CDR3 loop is CASSRRQGVTDTQYF. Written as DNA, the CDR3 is TGCGCCAGCAGCCGTAGACAGGGGGTCACAGATACGCAGTATTTT.